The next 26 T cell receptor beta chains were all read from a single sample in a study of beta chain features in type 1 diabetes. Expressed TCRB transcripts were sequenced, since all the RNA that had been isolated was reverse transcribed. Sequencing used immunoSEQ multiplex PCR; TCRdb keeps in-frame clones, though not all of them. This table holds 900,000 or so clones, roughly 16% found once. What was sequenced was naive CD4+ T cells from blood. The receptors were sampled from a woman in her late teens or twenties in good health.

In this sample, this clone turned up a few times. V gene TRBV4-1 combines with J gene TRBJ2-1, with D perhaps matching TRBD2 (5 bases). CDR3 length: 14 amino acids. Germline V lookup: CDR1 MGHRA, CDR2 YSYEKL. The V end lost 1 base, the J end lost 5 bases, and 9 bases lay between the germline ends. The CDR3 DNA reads TGCGCCAGCAGCCAAGTCACGGGGAACAATGAGCAGTTCTTC. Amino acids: CASSQVTGNNEQFF.

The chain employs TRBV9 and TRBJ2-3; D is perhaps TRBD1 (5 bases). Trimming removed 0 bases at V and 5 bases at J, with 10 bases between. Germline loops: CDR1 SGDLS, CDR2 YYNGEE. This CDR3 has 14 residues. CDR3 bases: TGTGCCAGCAGCGTAGGTCCCCAGGGAGATACGCAGTATTTT. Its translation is CASSVGPQGDTQYF.

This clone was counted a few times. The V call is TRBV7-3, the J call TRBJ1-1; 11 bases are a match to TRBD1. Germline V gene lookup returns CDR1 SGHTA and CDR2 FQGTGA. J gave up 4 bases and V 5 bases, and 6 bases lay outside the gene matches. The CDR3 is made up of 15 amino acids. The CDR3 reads CASSPRTGGLTEAFF. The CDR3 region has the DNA TGTGCCAGCAGCCCTAGGACAGGGGGCCTCACTGAAGCTTTCTTT.

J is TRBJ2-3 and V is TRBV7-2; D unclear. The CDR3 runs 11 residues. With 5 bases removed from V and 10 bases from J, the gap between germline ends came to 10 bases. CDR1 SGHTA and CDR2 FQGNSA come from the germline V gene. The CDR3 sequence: CASSTPRAQYF. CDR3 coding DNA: TGTGCCAGCAGCACCCCCCGTGCGCAGTATTTT.

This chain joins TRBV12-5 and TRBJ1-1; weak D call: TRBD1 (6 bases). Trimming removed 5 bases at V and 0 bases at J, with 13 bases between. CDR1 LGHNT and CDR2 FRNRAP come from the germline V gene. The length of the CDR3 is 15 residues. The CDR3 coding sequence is TGTGCTAGTGGTCCCCGGACAGATTTGAACACTGAAGCTTTCTTT. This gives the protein CASGPRTDLNTEAFF.

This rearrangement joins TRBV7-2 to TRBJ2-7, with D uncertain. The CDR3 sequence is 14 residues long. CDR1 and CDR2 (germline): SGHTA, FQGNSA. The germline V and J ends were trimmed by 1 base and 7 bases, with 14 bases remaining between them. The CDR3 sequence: CASSLGGSATEQYF. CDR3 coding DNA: TGTGCCAGCAGCTTAGGAGGTTCAGCCACGGAGCAGTACTTC.

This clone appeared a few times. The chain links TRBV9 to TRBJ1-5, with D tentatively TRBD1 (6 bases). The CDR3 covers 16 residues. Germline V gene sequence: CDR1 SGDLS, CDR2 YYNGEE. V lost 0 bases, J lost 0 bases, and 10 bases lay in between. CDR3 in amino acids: CASSVGTGNSNQPQHF. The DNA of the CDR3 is TGTGCCAGCAGCGTAGGCACAGGGAATAGCAATCAGCCCCAGCATTTT. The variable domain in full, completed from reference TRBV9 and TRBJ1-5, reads DSGVTQTPKHLITATGQRVTLRCSPRSGDLSVYWYQQSLDQGLQFLIQYYNGEERAKGNILERFSAQQFPDLHSELNLSSLELGDSALYFCASSVGTGNSNQPQHFGDGTRLSIL.

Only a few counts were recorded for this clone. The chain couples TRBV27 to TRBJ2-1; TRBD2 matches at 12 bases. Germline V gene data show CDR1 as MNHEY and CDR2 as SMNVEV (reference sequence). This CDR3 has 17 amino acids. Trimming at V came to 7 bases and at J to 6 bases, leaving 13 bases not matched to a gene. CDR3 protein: CASISLAQLAGGNEQFF. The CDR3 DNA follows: TGTGCCAGCATTTCTTTGGCCCAACTAGCGGGAGGCAATGAGCAGTTCTTC.

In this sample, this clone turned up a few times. The CDR3 region has the DNA TGTGCCAGCAGCTTAAGTTTGGACAATCTCTATGGCTACACCTTC. Translation gives CASSLSLDNLYGYTF. The chain uses TRBV11-2 and TRBJ1-2; perhaps TRBD1 as D (5 bases). Germline V gives CDR1 SGHAT, CDR2 FQNNGV. The V and J ends lost 2 bases and 4 bases respectively, with 14 bases between them. The CDR3 extends over 15 amino acids.

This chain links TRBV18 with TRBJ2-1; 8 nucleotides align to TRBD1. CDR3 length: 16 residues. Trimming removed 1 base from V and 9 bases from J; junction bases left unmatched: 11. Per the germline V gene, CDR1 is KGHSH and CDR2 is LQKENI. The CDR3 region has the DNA TGTGCCAGCTCACCACAATCGGCAGGGGGCCGGAGTGAGCAGTTCTTC. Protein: CASSPQSAGGRSEQFF.

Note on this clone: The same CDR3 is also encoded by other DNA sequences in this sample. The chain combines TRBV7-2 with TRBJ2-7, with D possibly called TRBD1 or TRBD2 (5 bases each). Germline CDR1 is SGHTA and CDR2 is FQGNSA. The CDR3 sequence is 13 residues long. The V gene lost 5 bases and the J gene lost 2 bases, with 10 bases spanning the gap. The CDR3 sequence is CASSRGPTYEQYF. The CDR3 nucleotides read TGTGCCAGCAGCCGGGGCCCAACCTACGAGCAGTACTTC.

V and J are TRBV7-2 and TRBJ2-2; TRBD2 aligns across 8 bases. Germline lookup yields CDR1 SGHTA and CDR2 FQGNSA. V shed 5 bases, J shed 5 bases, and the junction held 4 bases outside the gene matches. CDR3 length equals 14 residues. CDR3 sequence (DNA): TGTGCCAGCAGCCCGACTAGCGTGACCGGGGAGCTGTTTTTT. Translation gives CASSPTSVTGELFF.

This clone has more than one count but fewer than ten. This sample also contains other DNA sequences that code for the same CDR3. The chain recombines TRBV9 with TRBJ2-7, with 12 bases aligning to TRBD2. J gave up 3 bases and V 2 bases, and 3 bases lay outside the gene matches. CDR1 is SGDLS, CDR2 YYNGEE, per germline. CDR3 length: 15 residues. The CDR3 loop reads CASSVGLAGNYEQYF. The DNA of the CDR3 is TGTGCCAGCAGCGTCGGACTAGCGGGAAACTACGAGCAGTACTTC. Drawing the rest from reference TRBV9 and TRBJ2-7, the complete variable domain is DSGVTQTPKHLITATGQRVTLRCSPRSGDLSVYWYQQSLDQGLQFLIQYYNGEERAKGNILERFSAQQFPDLHSELNLSSLELGDSALYFCASSVGLAGNYEQYFGPGTRLTVT.

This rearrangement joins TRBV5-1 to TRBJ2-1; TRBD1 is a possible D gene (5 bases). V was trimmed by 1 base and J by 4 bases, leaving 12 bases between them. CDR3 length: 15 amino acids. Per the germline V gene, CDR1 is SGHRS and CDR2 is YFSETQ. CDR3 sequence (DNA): TGCGCCAGCAGCTTGCAGAGCAGACAGTACAATGAGCAGTTCTTC. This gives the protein CASSLQSRQYNEQFF.

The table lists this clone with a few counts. The chain's CDR3 is CASSLRGIKLGTDTQYF. The DNA of the CDR3 is TGTGCCAGCAGCCTACGGGGGATTAAATTGGGCACAGATACGCAGTATTTT. This chain connects TRBV7-2 to TRBJ2-3; maybe TRBD2 (6 bases). Per the germline V gene, CDR1 is SGHTA and CDR2 is FQGNSA. Trimming stripped 5 bases from V and 1 base from J, with 19 bases between. The CDR3 length is 17 residues.

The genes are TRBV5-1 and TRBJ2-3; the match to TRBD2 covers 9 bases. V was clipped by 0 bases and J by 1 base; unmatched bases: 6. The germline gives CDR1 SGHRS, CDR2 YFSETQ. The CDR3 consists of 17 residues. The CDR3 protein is CASSLDRGRVGTDTQYF. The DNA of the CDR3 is TGCGCCAGCAGCTTGGATCGCGGGAGGGTAGGCACAGATACGCAGTATTTT.

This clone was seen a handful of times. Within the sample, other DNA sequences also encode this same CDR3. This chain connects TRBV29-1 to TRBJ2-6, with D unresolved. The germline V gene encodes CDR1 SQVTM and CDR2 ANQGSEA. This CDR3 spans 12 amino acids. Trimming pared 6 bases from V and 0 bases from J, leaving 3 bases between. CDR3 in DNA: TGCAGCGTGGACTCTGGGGCCAACGTCCTGACTTTC. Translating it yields CSVDSGANVLTF.

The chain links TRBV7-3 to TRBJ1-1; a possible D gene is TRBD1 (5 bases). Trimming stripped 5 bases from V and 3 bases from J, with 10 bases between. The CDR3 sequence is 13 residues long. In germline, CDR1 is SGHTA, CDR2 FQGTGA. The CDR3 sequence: CASSLDRYTEAFF. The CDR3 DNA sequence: TGTGCCAGCAGCCTTGACAGATACACTGAAGCTTTCTTT.

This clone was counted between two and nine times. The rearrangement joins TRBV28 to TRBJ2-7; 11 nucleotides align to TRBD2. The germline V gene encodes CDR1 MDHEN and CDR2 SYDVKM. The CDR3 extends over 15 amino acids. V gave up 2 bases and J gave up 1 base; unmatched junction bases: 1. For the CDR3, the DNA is TGTGCCAGCAGTTTACTAGCGGGAGGTTCCTACGAGCAGTACTTC. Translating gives CASSLLAGGSYEQYF.

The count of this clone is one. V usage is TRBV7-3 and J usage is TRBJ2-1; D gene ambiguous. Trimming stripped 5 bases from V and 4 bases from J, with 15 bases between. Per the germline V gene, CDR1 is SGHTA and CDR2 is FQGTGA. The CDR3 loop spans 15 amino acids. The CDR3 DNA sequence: TGTGCCAGCAGCCCCGCTAGTGGGCCTTACAATGAGCAGTTCTTC. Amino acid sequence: CASSPASGPYNEQFF. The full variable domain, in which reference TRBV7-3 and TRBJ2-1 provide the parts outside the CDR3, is GAGVSQTPSNKVTEKGKYVELRCDPISGHTALYWYRQSLGQGPEFLIYFQGTGAADDSGLPNDRFFAVRPEGSVSTLKIQRTERGDSAVYLCASSPASGPYNEQFFGPGTRLTVL.

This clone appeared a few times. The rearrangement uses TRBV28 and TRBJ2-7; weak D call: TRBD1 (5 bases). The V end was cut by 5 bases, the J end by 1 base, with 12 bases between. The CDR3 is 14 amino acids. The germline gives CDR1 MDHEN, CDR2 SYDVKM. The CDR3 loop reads CASSQDTASYEQYF. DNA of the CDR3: TGTGCCAGCAGTCAGGACACGGCGTCCTACGAGCAGTACTTC.

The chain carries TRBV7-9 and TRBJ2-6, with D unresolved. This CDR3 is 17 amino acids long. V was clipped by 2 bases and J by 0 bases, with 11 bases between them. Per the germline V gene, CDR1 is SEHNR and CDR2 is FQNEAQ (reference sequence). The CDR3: CASSLRQRGSGANVLTF. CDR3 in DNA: TGTGCCAGCAGCTTAAGGCAGAGAGGCTCTGGGGCCAACGTCCTGACTTTC. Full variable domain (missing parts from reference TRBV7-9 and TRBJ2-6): DTGVSQNPRHKITKRGQNVTFRCDPISEHNRLYWYRQTLGQGPEFLTYFQNEAQLEKSRLLSDRFSAERPKGSFSTLEIQRTEQGDSAMYLCASSLRQRGSGANVLTFGAGSRLTVL.

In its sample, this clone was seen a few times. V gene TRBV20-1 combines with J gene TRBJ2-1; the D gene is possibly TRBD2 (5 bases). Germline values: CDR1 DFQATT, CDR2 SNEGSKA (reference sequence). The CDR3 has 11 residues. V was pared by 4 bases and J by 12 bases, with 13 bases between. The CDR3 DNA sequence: TGCAGTGCTATCCCTGCGGGTGTGCAGTTCTTC. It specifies CSAIPAGVQFF.

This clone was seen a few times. The CDR3 loop is CASSYGSHQETQYF. The CDR3 DNA reads TGTGCCAGCAGTTACGGCAGTCACCAAGAGACCCAGTACTTC. The gene calls are TRBV6-5 and TRBJ2-5, with D hard to call. The germline CDR1 and CDR2 sequences are MNHEY and SVGAGI. This CDR3 has 14 amino acids. V lost 2 bases and J 0 bases, leaving 7 bases between the germline ends.

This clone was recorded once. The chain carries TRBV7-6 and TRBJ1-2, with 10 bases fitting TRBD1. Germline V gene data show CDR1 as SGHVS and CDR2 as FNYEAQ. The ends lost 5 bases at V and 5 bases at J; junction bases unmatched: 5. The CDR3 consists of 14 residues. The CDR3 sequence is CASSGGTGVYGYTF. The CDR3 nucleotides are TGTGCCAGCAGCGGTGGGACAGGGGTTTATGGCTACACCTTC.

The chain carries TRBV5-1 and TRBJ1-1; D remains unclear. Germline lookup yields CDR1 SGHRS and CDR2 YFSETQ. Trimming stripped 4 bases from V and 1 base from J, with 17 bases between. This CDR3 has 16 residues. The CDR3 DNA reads TGCGCCAGCAGCCCGGACCCCGGCCGAACGAACACTGAAGCTTTCTTT. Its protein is CASSPDPGRTNTEAFF.